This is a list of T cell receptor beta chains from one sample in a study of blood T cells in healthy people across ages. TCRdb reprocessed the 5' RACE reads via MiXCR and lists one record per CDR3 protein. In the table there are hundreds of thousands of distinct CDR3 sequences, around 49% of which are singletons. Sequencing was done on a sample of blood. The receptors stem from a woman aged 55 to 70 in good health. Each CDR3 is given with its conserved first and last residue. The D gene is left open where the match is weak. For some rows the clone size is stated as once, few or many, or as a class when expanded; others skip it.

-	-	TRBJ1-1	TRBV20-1	TGCAGTGCTAGCAGCATGAACACTGAAGCTTTCTTT	CSASSMNTEAFF
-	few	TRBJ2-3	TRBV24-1	TGTGCCACCAGGGACACAGATACGCAGTATTTT	CATRDTDTQYF
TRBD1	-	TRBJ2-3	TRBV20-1	TGCAGTGCTGGATCCGGGACAGGGGAAGATACGCAGTATTTT	CSAGSGTGEDTQYF
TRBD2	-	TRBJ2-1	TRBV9	TGTGCCAGCAGCCGTAGCGGGGGGAGCTCCTACAATGAGCAGTTCTTC	CASSRSGGSSYNEQFF
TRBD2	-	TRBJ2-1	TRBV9	TGTGCCGGCTCGGGGACTAGTATTTCCTACAATGAGCAGTTCTTC	CAGSGTSISYNEQFF
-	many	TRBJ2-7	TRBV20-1	TGCAGTGCCCGCGACAGGACCAATTCTTACGAGCAGTACTTC	CSARDRTNSYEQYF
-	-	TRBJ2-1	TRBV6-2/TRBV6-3	TGTGCCAGCAGTTACGGGTGGCCAGTTACTAGCTCCTACAATGAGCAGTTCTTC	CASSYGWPVTSSYNEQFF
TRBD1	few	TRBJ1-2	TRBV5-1	TGCGCCAGCAGCTTGGTTGCCAGGGGGCTCGATGGCTACACCTTC	CASSLVARGLDGYTF
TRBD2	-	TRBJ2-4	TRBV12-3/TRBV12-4	TGTGCCAGCAGTTTGGGGGGGACGAAAAACATTCAGTACTTC	CASSLGGTKNIQYF
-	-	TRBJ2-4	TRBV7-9	TGTGCCAGCAGCTTACCGGGGCCTGGCAAAAACATTCAGTACTTC	CASSLPGPGKNIQYF
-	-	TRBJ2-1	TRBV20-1	TGCAGTGCTACACCCCAGGCTCCCAGGTACAATGAGCAGTTCTTC	CSATPQAPRYNEQFF
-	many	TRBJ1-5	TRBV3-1	TGTGCCAGCAGCCAAGACTTGGGACAGCCCCAGCATTTT	CASSQDLGQPQHF
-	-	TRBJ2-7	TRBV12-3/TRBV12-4	TGTGCCAGCACCCCAGACACGTACGAGCAGTACTTC	CASTPDTYEQYF
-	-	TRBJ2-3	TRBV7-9	TGTGCCAGCAGCACGTGGGCGGGGGCGCCAGATACGCAGTATTTT	CASSTWAGAPDTQYF
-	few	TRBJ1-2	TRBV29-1	TGCAGCGTTGGGCAGGGTGGTTATGGCTACACCTTC	CSVGQGGYGYTF
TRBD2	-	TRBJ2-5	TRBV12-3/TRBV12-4	TGTGCCAGCAGCAGGACTAGCGCCGTTGGGGAGACCCAGTACTTC	CASSRTSAVGETQYF
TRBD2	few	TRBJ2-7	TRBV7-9	TGCGCCAGCACCACTAGCGGGAGGGCCCCCAGCTCCTACGAGCAGTACTTC	CASTTSGRAPSSYEQYF
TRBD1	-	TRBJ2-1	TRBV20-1	TGCAGTGCTAGGGGGGGACAGGCCTACAATGTGCAGTTCTTC	CSARGGQAYNVQFF
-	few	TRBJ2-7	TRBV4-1	TGCGCCAGCAGCAACCGAGAAGGGAGTTCCGAGCAGTACTTC	CASSNREGSSEQYF
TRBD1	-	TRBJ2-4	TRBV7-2	TGTGCCAGCAGCTTTGACGGGACAGGGGAGAACATTCAGTACTTC	CASSFDGTGENIQYF
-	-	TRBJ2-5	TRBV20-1	TGCAGTCCACAATCAGTAGAGGGGGCCCAGTACTTC	CSPQSVEGAQYF
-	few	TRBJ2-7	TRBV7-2	TGTGCCAGCAGTTGGACAGCCTACGAGCAGTACTTC	CASSWTAYEQYF
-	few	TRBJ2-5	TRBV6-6	TGTGCCAGCAGTTACATTAGCGATAAAGAGACCCAGTACTTC	CASSYISDKETQYF
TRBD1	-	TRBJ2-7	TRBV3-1	TGTGCCAGCAGAAAAGGGACAGCCTGCGAGCAGTACTTC	CASRKGTACEQYF
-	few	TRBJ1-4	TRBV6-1	TGTGCCGCCAGCGCAGGCGCAACTAATGAAAAACTGTTTTTT	CAASAGATNEKLFF
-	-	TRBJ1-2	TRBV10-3	TGTGCCATCAGCGAGGCGGAATCATACTATGGCTACACCTTC	CAISEAESYYGYTF
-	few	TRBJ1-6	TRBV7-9	TGTGCCAGCAGCTTAGTTGAAAATTCACCCCTCCACTTT	CASSLVENSPLHF
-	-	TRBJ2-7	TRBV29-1	TGCAGCGTTGAAGATGAGGACTCAAGCTACGAGCAGTACTTC	CSVEDEDSSYEQYF
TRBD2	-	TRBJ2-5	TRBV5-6	TGTGCCAGCAGCTTGGTAGGGACTAGCGGGATAGAGACCCAGTACTTC	CASSLVGTSGIETQYF
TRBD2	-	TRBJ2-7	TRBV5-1	TGCGCCAGCAGCTTATGGGGCGGGAGGGAGGACGAGCAGTACTTC	CASSLWGGREDEQYF
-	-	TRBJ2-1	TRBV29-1	TGCAGCGTTGGTAGCGGTGCCTACAATGAGCAGTTCTTC	CSVGSGAYNEQFF
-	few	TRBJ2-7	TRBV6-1	TGTGCCGTCCTACGGTCCACCTACGAGCAGTACTTC	CAVLRSTYEQYF
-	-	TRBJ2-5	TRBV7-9	TGTGCCAGCAGCTTACGACCAGGGGCGCTGGAGACCCAGTACTTC	CASSLRPGALETQYF
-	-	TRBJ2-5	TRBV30	TGTGCCTGGAGTGTAATTCGGGGGGCAGGGGAGACCCAGTACTTC	CAWSVIRGAGETQYF
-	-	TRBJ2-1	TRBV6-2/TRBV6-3	TGTGCCAGCAGTATCTCCTACAATGAGCGGTTCTTC	CASSISYNERFF
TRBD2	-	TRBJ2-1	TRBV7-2	TGTGCCAGCAGCTTAGCGCTGTCTAGCGGGATGGGGGGCTCCTACAATGAGCAGTTCTTC	CASSLALSSGMGGSYNEQFF
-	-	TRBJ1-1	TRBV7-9	TGTGCCAGCAGCTCGAACGTGAACACTGAAGCTTTCTTT	CASSSNVNTEAFF